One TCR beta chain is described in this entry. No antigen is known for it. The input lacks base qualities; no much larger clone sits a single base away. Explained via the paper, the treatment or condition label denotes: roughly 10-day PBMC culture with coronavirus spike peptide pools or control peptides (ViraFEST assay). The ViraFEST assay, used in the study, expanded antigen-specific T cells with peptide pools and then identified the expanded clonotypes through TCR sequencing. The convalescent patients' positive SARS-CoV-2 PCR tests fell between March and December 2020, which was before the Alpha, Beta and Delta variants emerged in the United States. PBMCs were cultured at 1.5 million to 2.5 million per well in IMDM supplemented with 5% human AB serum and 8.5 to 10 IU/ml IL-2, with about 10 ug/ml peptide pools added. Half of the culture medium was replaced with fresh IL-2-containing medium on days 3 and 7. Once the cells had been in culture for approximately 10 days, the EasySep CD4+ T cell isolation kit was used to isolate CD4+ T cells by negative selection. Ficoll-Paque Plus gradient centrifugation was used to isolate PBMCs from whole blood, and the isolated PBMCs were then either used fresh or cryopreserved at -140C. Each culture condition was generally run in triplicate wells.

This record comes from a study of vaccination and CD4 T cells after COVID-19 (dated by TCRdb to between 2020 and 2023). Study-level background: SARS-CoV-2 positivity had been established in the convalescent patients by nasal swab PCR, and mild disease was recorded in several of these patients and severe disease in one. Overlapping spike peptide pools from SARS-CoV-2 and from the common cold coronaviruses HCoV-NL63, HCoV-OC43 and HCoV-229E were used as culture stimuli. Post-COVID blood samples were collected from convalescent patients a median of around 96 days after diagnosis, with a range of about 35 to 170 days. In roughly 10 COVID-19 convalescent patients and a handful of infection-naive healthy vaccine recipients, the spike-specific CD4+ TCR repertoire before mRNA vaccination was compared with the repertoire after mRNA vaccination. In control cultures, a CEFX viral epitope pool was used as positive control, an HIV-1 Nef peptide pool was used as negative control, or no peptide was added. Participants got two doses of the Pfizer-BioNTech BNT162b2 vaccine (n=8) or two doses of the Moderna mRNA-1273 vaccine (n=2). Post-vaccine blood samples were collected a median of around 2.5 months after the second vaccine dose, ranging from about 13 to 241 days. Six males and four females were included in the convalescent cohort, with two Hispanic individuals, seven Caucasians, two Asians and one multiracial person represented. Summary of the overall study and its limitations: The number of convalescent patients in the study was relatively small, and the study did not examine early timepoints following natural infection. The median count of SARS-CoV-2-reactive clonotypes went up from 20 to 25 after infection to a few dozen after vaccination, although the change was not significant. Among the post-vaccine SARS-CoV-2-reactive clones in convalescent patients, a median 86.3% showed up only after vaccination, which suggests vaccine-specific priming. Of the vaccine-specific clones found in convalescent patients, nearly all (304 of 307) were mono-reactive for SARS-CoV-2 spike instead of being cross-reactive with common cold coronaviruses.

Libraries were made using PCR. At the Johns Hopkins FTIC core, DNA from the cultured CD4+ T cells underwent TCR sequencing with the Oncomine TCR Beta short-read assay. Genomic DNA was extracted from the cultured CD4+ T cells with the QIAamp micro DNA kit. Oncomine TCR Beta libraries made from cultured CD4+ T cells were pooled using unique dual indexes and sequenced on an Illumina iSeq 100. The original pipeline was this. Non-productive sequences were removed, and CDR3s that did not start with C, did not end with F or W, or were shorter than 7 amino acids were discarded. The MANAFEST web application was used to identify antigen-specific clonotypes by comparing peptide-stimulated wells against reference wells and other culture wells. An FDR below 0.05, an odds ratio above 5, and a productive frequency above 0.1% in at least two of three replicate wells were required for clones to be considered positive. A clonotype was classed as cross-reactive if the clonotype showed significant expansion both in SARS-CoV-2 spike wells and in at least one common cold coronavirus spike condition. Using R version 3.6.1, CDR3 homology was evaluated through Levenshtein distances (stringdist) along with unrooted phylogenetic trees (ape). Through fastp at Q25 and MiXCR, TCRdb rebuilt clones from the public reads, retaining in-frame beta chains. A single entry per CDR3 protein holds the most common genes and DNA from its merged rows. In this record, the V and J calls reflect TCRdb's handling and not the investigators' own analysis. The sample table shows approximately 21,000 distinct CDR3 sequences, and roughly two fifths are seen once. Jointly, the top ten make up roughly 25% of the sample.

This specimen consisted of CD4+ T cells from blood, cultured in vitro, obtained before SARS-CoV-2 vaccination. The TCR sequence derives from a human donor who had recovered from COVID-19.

CDR3 protein: CASSPAGRGSGYTF. The DNA sequence is TGTGCCAGCAGCCCGGCGGGGCGGGGGTCTGGCTACACCTTC. This sequence uses TRBV7-2 and TRBJ1-2, with a tentative D gene TRBD1 over 5 matching bases. CDR1 and CDR2, per the germline V gene, are SGHTA and FQGNSA. V and J lose 5 bases and 7 bases, and a span of 17 bases separates them. Taken from cysteine to phenylalanine, the CDR3 has 14 residues. Just the 42-base CDR3 DNA is kept, in frame starting at base 1. Joined to the reference TRBV7-2 and TRBJ1-2 proteins, this CDR3 gives the full variable domain: GAGVSQSPSNKVTEKGKDVELRCDPISGHTALYWYRQSLGQGLEFLIYFQGNSAPDKSGLPSDRFSAERTGGSVSTLTIQRTQQEDSAVYLCASSPAGRGSGYTFGSGTRLTVV.